The 15 T cell receptor beta chains below all came from one sample that was sequenced in a study of T-cell reconstitution after alpha-beta-depleted transplantation in children. The TCRbeta library incorporated unique molecular identifiers. TCRdb redid the calling of the PCR reads with MiXCR, one entry per CDR3 protein. The sample includes about 500,000 distinct CDR3 sequences, about an eighth seen only once; the top ten take 11% to 15%. Sequenced material: PBMCs, mostly from graft donor cells, taken 180 days after TCRalphabeta/CD19-depleted stem cell transplant. The source of these receptors is a female patient between 2 and 15 years old who had a stem cell transplant for aplastic anemia, so the T cells may come from the graft donor.

The chain is built from TRBV20-1 and TRBJ2-2, with D perhaps matching TRBD1 (5 bases). Germline loops: CDR1 DFQATT, CDR2 SNEGSKA (reference sequence). V lost 0 bases, J lost 7 bases, and 12 bases lay in between. The CDR3 loop spans 14 amino acids. CDR3 bases: TGCAGTGCTAGAGATCCCAGGGATAGCGGGGAGCTGTTTTTT. Its protein is CSARDPRDSGELFF.

The rearrangement uses TRBV28 and TRBJ1-6; the D is unclear. CDR1 is MDHEN, CDR2 SYDVKM, per germline. This CDR3 region has 14 residues. The V end was cut by 5 bases, the J end by 10 bases, with 15 bases between. CDR3: CASSPGRLESPLHF. Here the CDR3 DNA reads TGTGCCAGCAGTCCCGGGCGGTTGGAGTCACCCCTCCACTTT.

This chain links TRBV7-2 with TRBJ1-3, with D tentatively TRBD1 (5 bases). CDR1 and CDR2 (germline): SGHTA, FQGNSA. With 5 bases removed from V and 0 bases from J, the gap between germline ends came to 17 bases. The CDR3 covers 17 residues. The CDR3 sequence is CASSTWTGDFSGNTIYF. CDR3 in DNA: TGTGCCAGCAGCACGTGGACTGGGGACTTCTCTGGAAACACCATATATTTT.

V gene TRBV7-2 combines with J gene TRBJ1-5, with D perhaps matching TRBD1 (5 bases). Germline CDR1 is SGHTA and CDR2 is FQGNSA. This CDR3 comprises 14 residues. Trimming took 6 bases from V and 4 from J, leaving 13 bases between them. CDR3 in amino acids: CASSVRGGNQPQHF. Here the CDR3 DNA reads TGTGCCAGCAGTGTACGGGGGGGGAATCAGCCCCAGCATTTT.

This clonotype turned up a few times. This chain links TRBV14 with TRBJ2-5, with a tentative D call TRBD1 (5 bases). The CDR3 extends over 13 amino acids. The germline V and J ends were trimmed by 2 bases and 2 bases, with 6 bases remaining between them. CDR1 is SGHDN, CDR2 FVKESK, per germline. In DNA, the CDR3 is TGTGCCAGCAGCCAAAACAGGCAAGAGACCCAGTACTTC. Amino acids: CASSQNRQETQYF.

The chain is built from TRBV13 and TRBJ2-4; 13 positions agree with TRBD2. Germline lookup yields CDR1 PRHDT and CDR2 FYEKMQ (reference sequence). The CDR3 length is 23 residues. With 5 bases clipped from V and 2 bases from J, the junction kept 24 bases outside the gene matches. The CDR3 DNA sequence: TGTGCCAGCAGCCCCGCAGTCCGTGCACCCGGGACTAGCGGGATTATGACCAAAAACATTCAGTACTTC. Translation: CASSPAVRAPGTSGIMTKNIQYF.

The table lists this clonotype with many counts. The chain employs TRBV12-3 or TRBV12-4 and TRBJ2-1; 9 nucleotides line up with TRBD2. This CDR3 is 17 amino acids long. Trimming removed 2 bases from V and 7 bases from J; junction bases left unmatched: 12. The CDR3 sequence: CASSLTREGLGGNEQFF. CDR3 in DNA: TGTGCCAGCAGTTTAACGCGGGAGGGCCTAGGAGGTAATGAGCAGTTCTTC.

This clonotype was detected only a few times. This chain connects TRBV7-8 to TRBJ1-5; 8 bases are shared with TRBD1. V trimming: 5 bases; J trimming: 0 bases; junction bases outside the gene matches: 9. Germline V gene sequence: CDR1 SGHVS, CDR2 FQNEAQ. The CDR3 spans 17 residues. CDR3 loop: CASSPGTGIYSNQPQHF. The CDR3 region has the DNA TGTGCCAGCAGCCCCGGGACAGGCATTTATAGCAATCAGCCCCAGCATTTT.

This sequence joins TRBV5-1 and TRBJ1-2, with 7 bases matching TRBD1. This CDR3 has 13 residues. Per the germline V gene, CDR1 is SGHRS and CDR2 is YFSETQ. V trimming: 2 bases; J trimming: 8 bases; junction bases outside the gene matches: 6. CDR3 residues: CASSLTTGVGYTF. In nucleotides, the CDR3 is TGCGCCAGCAGCTTAACTACAGGGGTCGGCTACACCTTC.

The gene calls are TRBV7-8 and TRBJ2-7; 7 bases fit TRBD1. This CDR3 region has 14 residues. CDR1 and CDR2 from the germline V gene are SGHVS and FQNEAQ. The V gene end was trimmed by 4 bases and the J gene end by 3 bases; junction bases not matched to a gene: 6. The CDR3 protein is CASSSGQQIYEQYV. CDR3 nucleotide sequence: TGTGCCAGCAGCTCGGGACAGCAGATCTACGAGCAGTACGTC.

The chain recombines TRBV5-1 with TRBJ2-3; TRBD2 might be the D (5 bases). V was trimmed by 0 bases and J by 8 bases, leaving 13 bases between them. The CDR3 has 14 residues. CDR1 and CDR2 from the germline V gene are SGHRS and YFSETQ. CDR3 sequence reads: CASSLVGGDATQYF. CDR3 nucleotide sequence: TGCGCCAGCAGCTTGGTTGGAGGAGATGCTACGCAGTATTTT.

V and J are TRBV25-1 and TRBJ2-1; maybe TRBD1 (8 bases). This CDR3 has 15 amino acids. Germline values: CDR1 MGHDK, CDR2 SYGVNS. V lost 8 bases to trimming and J lost 5 bases, with 19 bases between them. The CDR3 sequence is CASSLGGTGDNEQFF. In DNA, the CDR3 is TGTGCCAGCTCCTTGGGAGGGACAGGCGACAATGAGCAGTTCTTC.

This clonotype was seen repeatedly, ten times or more. The DNA for the CDR3 is TGTGCCAGCAGGAATGGACTAGCGGGGTCCTACGAGCAGTACTTC. Its translation: CASRNGLAGSYEQYF. The chain recombines TRBV4-2 with TRBJ2-7; 12 bases are shared with TRBD2. With 6 bases clipped from V and 1 base from J, the junction kept 4 bases outside the gene matches. The CDR3 contains 15 residues. The germline CDR1 and CDR2 sequences are LGHNA and YNFKEQ.

This clonotype was detected a few times. The chain links TRBV29-1 to TRBJ2-1; TRBD2 aligns across 9 bases. The CDR3 contains 14 residues. Germline CDR1 SQVTM, CDR2 ANQGSEA. V was pared by 4 bases and J by 6 bases, with 7 bases of the junction left unmatched. Here the CDR3 reads CSVVVAGESNEQFF. CDR3 coding DNA: TGCAGCGTTGTCGTAGCGGGAGAATCCAATGAGCAGTTCTTC.

CDR3 sequence reads: CAISELSYEQYF. CDR3 in DNA: TGTGCCATCAGTGAGTTGTCCTACGAGCAGTACTTC. The chain carries TRBV10-3 and TRBJ2-7; no reliable D call. Trimming removed 1 base at V and 1 base at J, with 2 bases between. CDR3 size: 12 residues. Germline V gene sequence: CDR1 ENHRY, CDR2 SYGVKD.